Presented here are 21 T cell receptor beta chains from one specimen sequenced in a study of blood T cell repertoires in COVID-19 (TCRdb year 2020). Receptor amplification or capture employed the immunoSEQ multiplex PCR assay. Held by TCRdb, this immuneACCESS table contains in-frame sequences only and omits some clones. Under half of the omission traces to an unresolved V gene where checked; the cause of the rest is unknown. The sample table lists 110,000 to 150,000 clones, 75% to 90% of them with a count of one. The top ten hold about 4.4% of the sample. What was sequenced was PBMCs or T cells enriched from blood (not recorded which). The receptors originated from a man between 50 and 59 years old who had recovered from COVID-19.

CDR3 bases: TGTGCCAGTAAGCGTCAACCGGAGTCTAACTATGGCTACACCTTC. Translating it yields CASKRQPESNYGYTF. The chain has TRBV19 and TRBJ1-2; D is uncertain. CDR1 is LNHDA and CDR2 is SQIVND in the germline V gene (reference sequence). V lost 7 bases and J lost 0, with 15 bases in between. The length of the CDR3 is 15 residues.

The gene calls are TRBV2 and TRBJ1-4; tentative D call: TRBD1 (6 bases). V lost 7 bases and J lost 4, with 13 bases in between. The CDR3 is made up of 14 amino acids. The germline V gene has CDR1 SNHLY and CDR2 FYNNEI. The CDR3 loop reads CASKYRVGNEKLFF. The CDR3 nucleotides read TGTGCCAGCAAATACAGGGTCGGTAATGAAAAACTGTTTTTT.

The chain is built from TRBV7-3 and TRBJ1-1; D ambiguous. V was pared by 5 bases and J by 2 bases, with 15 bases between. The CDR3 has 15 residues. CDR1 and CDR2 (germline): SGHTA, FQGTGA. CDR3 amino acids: CASSHGALRNTEAFF. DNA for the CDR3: TGTGCCAGCAGCCACGGTGCGTTGAGAAACACTGAAGCTTTCTTT.

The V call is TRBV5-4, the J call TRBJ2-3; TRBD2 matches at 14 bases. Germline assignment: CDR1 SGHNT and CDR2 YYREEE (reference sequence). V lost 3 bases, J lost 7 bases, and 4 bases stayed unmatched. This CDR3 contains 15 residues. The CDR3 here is CASSSWTSGGHTQYF. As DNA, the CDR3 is TGTGCCAGCAGCTCCTGGACTAGCGGGGGGCATACGCAGTATTTT.

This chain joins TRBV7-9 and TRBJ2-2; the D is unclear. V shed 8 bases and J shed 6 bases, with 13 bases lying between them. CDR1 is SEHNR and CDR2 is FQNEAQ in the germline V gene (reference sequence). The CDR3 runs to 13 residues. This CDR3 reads CASVPYLAGELFF. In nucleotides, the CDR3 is TGTGCCAGCGTCCCCTACTTGGCCGGGGAGCTGTTTTTT.

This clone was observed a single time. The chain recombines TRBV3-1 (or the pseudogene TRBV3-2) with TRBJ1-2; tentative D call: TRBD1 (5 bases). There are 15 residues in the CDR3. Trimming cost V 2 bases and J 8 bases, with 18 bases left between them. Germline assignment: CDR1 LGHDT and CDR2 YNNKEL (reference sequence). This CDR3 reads CASSQLQARVGGYTF. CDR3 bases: TGTGCCAGCAGCCAACTTCAAGCCAGGGTTGGGGGCTACACCTTC.

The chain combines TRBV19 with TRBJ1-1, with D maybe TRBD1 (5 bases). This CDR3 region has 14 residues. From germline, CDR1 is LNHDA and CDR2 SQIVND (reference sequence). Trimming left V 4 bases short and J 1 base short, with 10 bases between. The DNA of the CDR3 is TGTGCCAGTAGTAGGGGCGTGTCGAACACTGAAGCTTTCTTT. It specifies CASSRGVSNTEAFF.

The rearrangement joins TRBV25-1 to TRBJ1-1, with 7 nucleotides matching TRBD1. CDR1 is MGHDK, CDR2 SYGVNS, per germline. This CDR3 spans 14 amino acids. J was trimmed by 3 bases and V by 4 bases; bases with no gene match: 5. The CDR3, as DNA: TGTGCCAGCAGTGGATACAGGGGCGACACTGAAGCTTTCTTT. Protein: CASSGYRGDTEAFF.

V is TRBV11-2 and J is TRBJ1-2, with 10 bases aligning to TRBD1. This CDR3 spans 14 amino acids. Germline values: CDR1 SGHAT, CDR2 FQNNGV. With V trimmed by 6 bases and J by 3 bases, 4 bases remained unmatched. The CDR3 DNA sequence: TGTGCCAGCAGGTGGGACAGGGGCTACTATGGCTACACCTTC. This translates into CASRWDRGYYGYTF.

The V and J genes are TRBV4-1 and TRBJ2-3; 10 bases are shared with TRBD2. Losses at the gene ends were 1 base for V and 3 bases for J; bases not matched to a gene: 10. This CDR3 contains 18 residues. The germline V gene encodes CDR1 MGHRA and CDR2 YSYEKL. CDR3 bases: TGCGCCAGCAGCCAAGGGGCCTCTAGCGGGAGTCTTACAGATACGCAGTATTTT. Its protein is CASSQGASSGSLTDTQYF.

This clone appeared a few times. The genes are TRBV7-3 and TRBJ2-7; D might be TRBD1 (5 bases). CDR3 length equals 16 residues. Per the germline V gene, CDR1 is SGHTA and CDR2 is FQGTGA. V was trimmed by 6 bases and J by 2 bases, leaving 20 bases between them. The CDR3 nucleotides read TGTGCCAGCAGTTTACTTGGGGCCGACCCCACCTACGAGCAGTACTTC. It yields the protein CASSLLGADPTYEQYF.

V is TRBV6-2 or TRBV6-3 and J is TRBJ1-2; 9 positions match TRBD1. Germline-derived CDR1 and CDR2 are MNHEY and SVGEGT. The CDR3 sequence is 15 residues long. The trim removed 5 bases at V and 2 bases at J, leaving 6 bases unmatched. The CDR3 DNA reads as TGTGCCAGCAGTAAACAGGGGGCTTCGAACTATGGCTACACCTTC. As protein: CASSKQGASNYGYTF.

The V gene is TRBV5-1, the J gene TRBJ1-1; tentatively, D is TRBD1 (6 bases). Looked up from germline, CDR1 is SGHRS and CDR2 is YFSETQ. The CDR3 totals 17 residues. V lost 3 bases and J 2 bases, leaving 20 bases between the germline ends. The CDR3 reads CASSYSVVRGTNTEAFF. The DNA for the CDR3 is TGCGCCAGCAGCTACTCCGTTGTCAGGGGCACAAACACTGAAGCTTTCTTT. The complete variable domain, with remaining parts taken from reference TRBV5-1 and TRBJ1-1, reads KAGVTQTPRYLIKTRGQQVTLSCSPISGHRSVSWYQQTPGQGLQFLFEYFSETQRNKGNFPGRFSGRQFSNSRSEMNVSTLELGDSALYLCASSYSVVRGTNTEAFFGQGTRLTVV.

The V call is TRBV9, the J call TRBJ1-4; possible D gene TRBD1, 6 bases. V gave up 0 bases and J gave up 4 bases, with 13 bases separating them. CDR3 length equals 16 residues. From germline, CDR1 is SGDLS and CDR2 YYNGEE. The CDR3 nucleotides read TGTGCCAGCAGCGTAGCTGACAGGCCATTTAATGAAAAACTGTTTTTT. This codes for CASSVADRPFNEKLFF.

The CDR3 sequence: CASSPDRINSPLHF. The DNA for the CDR3 is TGTGCCAGCAGCCCGGACAGAATTAATTCACCCCTCCACTTT. The chain couples TRBV28 to TRBJ1-6; tentatively, D is TRBD1 (6 bases). Germline lookup yields CDR1 MDHEN and CDR2 SYDVKM. This CDR3 contains 14 residues. V was pared by 6 bases and J by 6 bases, with 12 bases between.

The CDR3 region has the DNA TGTGCCATCCTCATCGGGGGTACGCAGTATTTT. It codes for CAILIGGTQYF. This chain uses TRBV2 with TRBJ2-3; D might be TRBD2 (6 bases). Germline V lookup: CDR1 SNHLY, CDR2 FYNNEI. Trimming took off 10 bases at V and 8 bases at J, with 13 bases between the two ends. The CDR3 has 11 residues.

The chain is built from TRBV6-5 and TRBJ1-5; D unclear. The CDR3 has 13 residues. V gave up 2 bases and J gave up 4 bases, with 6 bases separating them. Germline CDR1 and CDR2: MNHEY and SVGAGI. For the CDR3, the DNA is TGTGCCAGCAGTTACCAACGGAATCAGCCCCAGCATTTT. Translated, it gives CASSYQRNQPQHF.

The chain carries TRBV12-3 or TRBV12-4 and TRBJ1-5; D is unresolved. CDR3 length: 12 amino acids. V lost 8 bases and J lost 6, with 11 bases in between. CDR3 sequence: CASRGSTQPQHF. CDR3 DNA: TGTGCCAGCCGGGGTTCGACTCAGCCCCAGCATTTT.

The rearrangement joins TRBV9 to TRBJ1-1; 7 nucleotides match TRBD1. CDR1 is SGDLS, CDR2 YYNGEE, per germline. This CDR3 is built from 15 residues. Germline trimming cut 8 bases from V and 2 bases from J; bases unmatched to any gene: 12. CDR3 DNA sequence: TGTGCCAGTGGAGGGGGCGAAGCTGATAACACTGAAGCTTTCTTT. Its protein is CASGGGEADNTEAFF. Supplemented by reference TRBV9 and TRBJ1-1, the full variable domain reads DSGVTQTPKHLITATGQRVTLRCSPRSGDLSVYWYQQSLDQGLQFLIQYYNGEERAKGNILERFSAQQFPDLHSELNLSSLELGDSALYFCASGGGEADNTEAFFGQGTRLTVV.

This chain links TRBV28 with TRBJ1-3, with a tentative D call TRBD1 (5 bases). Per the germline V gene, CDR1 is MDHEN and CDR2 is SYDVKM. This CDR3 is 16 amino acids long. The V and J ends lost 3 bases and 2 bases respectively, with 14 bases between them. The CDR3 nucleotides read TGTGCCAGCAGTTTTTCGGGTTGGGGCGCTGGAAACACCATATATTTT. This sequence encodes CASSFSGWGAGNTIYF.

CDR3 residues: CASSQKAYQVGGNIQYF. The CDR3 DNA reads as TGCGCCAGCAGCCAGAAAGCTTACCAGGTGGGGGGAAACATTCAGTACTTC. This chain links TRBV4-3 with TRBJ2-4; TRBD2 might be the D (6 bases). The V end lost 3 bases, the J end lost 6 bases, and 21 bases lay between the germline ends. The V gene's germline CDR1 is LGHNA and CDR2 YSLEER. This CDR3 has 17 residues.